This passage covers 13 T cell receptor beta chains from one sample sequenced in a study of cytomegalovirus exposure and HLA in healthy donors. The PCR was carried out with 60 Vbeta primers and 13 Jbeta primers. Profiling relied on immunoSEQ multiplex PCR, and the TCRdb table lists in-frame clones only, not all of them. The repertoire holds about 140,000 clones, with nearly 80% as singletons. The sample comprised PBMCs. The receptors here all came from a male donor in good health and CMV-seronegative.

The CDR3 loop reads CASSLTNAVSPCTDTQYF. For the CDR3, the DNA is TGTGCCAGCAGCTTGACTAATGCGGTAAGTCCTTGCACAGATACGCAGTATTTT. This chain uses TRBV5-6 with TRBJ2-3; D is uncertain. The germline V and J ends were trimmed by 1 base and 1 base, with 19 bases remaining between them. This CDR3 comprises 18 residues. Germline V gives CDR1 SGHDT, CDR2 YYEEEE.

This chain connects TRBV2 to TRBJ2-5, with TRBD2 matching over 11 bases. This CDR3 contains 14 residues. V lost 7 bases to trimming and J lost 4 bases; unmatched junction nucleotides: 5. Germline values: CDR1 SNHLY, CDR2 FYNNEI. CDR3 region: CASIRLAGPETQYF. The CDR3 DNA follows: TGTGCCAGCATTCGACTAGCGGGGCCAGAGACCCAGTACTTC.

In its sample, this clone was seen once. The V call is TRBV9, the J call TRBJ2-5; 9 nucleotides line up with TRBD1. Germline V gives CDR1 SGDLS, CDR2 YYNGEE. The CDR3 totals 16 residues. Unmatched junction bases numbered 7, after V lost 2 bases and J lost 2 bases. CDR3 coding DNA: TGTGCCAGCAGCGTCACCGGGACAGGGCCTCAAGAGACCCAGTACTTC. Its protein is CASSVTGTGPQETQYF. The full variable domain, completed using reference TRBV9 and TRBJ2-5, is DSGVTQTPKHLITATGQRVTLRCSPRSGDLSVYWYQQSLDQGLQFLIQYYNGEERAKGNILERFSAQQFPDLHSELNLSSLELGDSALYFCASSVTGTGPQETQYFGPGTRLLVL.

The gene calls are TRBV4-3 and TRBJ2-7; 9 bases map to TRBD1. The CDR3 loop spans 15 amino acids. The V and J ends lost 1 base and 2 bases, in that order; junction bases with no gene match: 3. Germline assignment: CDR1 LGHNA and CDR2 YSLEER. DNA of the CDR3: TGCGCCAGCAGCCAAGGACAGGGGGATCCCTACGAGCAGTACTTC. This encodes CASSQGQGDPYEQYF.

The chain has TRBV5-1 and TRBJ1-1; D is unresolved. V shed 0 bases and J shed 4 bases, with 10 bases lying between them. CDR1 and CDR2 from the germline V gene are SGHRS and YFSETQ. The CDR3 has 14 amino acids. CDR3 DNA: TGCGCCAGCAGCTTGGCCCGGGGTGGCACTGAAGCTTTCTTT. Translating it yields CASSLARGGTEAFF.

This clone was observed a few times. V is TRBV19 and J is TRBJ2-3, with D maybe TRBD2 (6 bases). V was pared by 8 bases and J by 3 bases, with 12 bases between. Germline V gene sequence: CDR1 LNHDA, CDR2 SQIVND (reference sequence). The CDR3 has 13 amino acids. CDR3 in DNA: TGTGCCAGTCAACGTAGCGGAACAGATACGCAGTATTTT. This encodes CASQRSGTDTQYF.

This rearrangement joins TRBV7-2 to TRBJ1-2; 7 bases map to TRBD1. This CDR3 is 12 amino acids long. The trim removed 5 bases at V and 13 bases at J, leaving 10 bases unmatched. CDR1 and CDR2 (germline): SGHTA, FQGNSA. Here the CDR3 reads CASSRDLRGSTF. The CDR3 region has the DNA TGTGCCAGCAGCCGAGACCTCAGGGGGAGCACCTTC.

V gene TRBV28 combines with J gene TRBJ2-5; 7 nucleotides match TRBD1. This CDR3 has 15 residues. The V segment lost 4 bases and the J segment 2 bases; nucleotides outside the gene matches: 7. CDR1 is MDHEN, CDR2 SYDVKM, per germline. The CDR3 reads CASSSGTAYQETQYF. In DNA form, the CDR3 reads TGTGCCAGCAGTTCCGGGACAGCATATCAAGAGACCCAGTACTTC.

This chain's CDR3 is CASSLNPGNPNEQFF. The CDR3 DNA sequence: TGTGCCAGCAGCTTAAACCCAGGGAACCCCAATGAGCAGTTCTTC. The chain employs TRBV7-3 and TRBJ2-7; TRBD1 might be the D (5 bases). The J call is uncertain, as TRBJ2-1 better fits the DNA end. CDR1 is SGHTA, CDR2 FQGTGA, per germline. The CDR3 has 15 residues.

Regarding this clone: The junction shows a germline mismatch at one end, possibly a read error. The same CDR3 also results from other DNA sequences found in this sample. CDR3 sequence reads: CASSFSQGRTGTEAFF. The CDR3 nucleotides are TGCGCCAGCAGCTTCTCCCAGGGAAGGACGGGCACTGAAGCCTTCTTT. J is TRBJ1-1 and V is TRBV5-1; tentatively, D is TRBD1 (5 bases). Germline loops: CDR1 SGHRS, CDR2 YFSETQ. The CDR3 contains 16 residues.

The rearrangement joins TRBV27 to TRBJ1-3, with D unclear. V lost 4 bases and J lost 0, with 13 bases in between. The CDR3 sequence is 16 residues long. Germline loops: CDR1 MNHEY, CDR2 SMNVEV (reference sequence). CDR3 nucleotide sequence: TGTGCCAGCAGTTATGGGCAGCCCAGCTCTGGAAACACCATATATTTT. Translated: CASSYGQPSSGNTIYF.

This clone was seen more than once but under ten times. The rearrangement uses TRBV30 and TRBJ1-1; D call uncertain. This CDR3 is built from 15 residues. Germline V lookup: CDR1 GTSNPN, CDR2 SVGIG (reference sequence). Trimming left V 0 bases short and J 9 bases short, with 20 bases between. CDR3 bases: TGTGCCTGGAGTGTAATTATGGGCGAACGTCCCAAAGCTTTCTTT. Protein: CAWSVIMGERPKAFF.

This chain links TRBV28 with TRBJ1-5; a possible D gene is TRBD1 (5 bases). The CDR3 sequence is 14 residues long. Germline lookup yields CDR1 MDHEN and CDR2 SYDVKM. Trimming cost V 6 bases and J 4 bases, with 13 bases left between them. CDR3 protein: CASSLDRFNQPQHF. In DNA, the CDR3 is TGTGCCAGCAGCCTCGACAGATTTAATCAGCCCCAGCATTTT.